In its sample, the clone carrying this T cell receptor (beta chain) was seen many times. The antigen remains undetermined. CDR3 length: 14 amino acids. With V trimmed by 1 base and J by 6 bases, 3 bases remained unmatched. Germline CDR1 reads DFQATT; CDR2 reads SNEGSKA (reference sequence). The sample belongs to a study of regulatory T cells in long-lasting Graves disease. Across the study: Positivity for TSH receptor antibodies plus over 5 years of antithyroid drugs meant persistent Graves' disease. Overall study findings and caveats: Newly diagnosed Graves' patients exceeded persistent ones in TCR diversity.

Researchers made TCR beta libraries by using iRepertoire HTBI primers and running Arm-PCR on CDR3 regions. TCRdb itself ran the multiplex PCR reads through MiXCR, one entry per CDR3 protein. This sample has hundreds of thousands of distinct CDR3 sequences, with roughly 21% found just once. Time point described: persistent/refractory GD, antithyroid drugs over 5 years with positive TRAb. PBMCs provided the RNA from which the TCR library was made. The V call is TRBV20-1, the J call TRBJ2-7, with 13 bases matching TRBD2. The sequence was obtained from a female donor with Graves disease. The starting material was peripheral blood mononuclear cells (PBMCs), obtained when the disease was refractory, from a patient treated with antithyroid drugs. The CDR3: CSARVGLAGAEQYF. The DNA for the CDR3 is TGCAGTGCTAGAGTTGGACTAGCGGGAGCCGAGCAGTACTTC.